These 10 T cell receptor beta chains originate from one sample sequenced in a study of blood T cells in healthy people across ages. Alongside a J-beta primer mix, a sample-barcoded 5' primer served in a second PCR lasting roughly 7 to 11 cycles. MiXCR, applied by TCRdb to the 5' RACE reads, yields one record per CDR3 protein. The sample contains roughly 1,100,000 distinct CDR3 sequences, 25% of which appear only once. These same data were also listed under a study on T cells of mothers and their children.

What was sequenced was blood. The receptor source for this set is a girl aged 2-10 years in good health.

This clonotype was observed a handful of times. CDR3 coding DNA: TGTGCCACTCGCGGGACAGGGGACGAGCAGTACTTC. Encoded protein: CATRGTGDEQYF. The rearrangement uses TRBV10-3 and TRBJ2-7, with 10 bases fitting TRBD1. V was clipped by 10 bases and J by 5 bases; unmatched bases: 5. The CDR3 totals 12 residues. In germline, CDR1 is ENHRY, CDR2 SYGVKD.

This sequence joins TRBV14 and TRBJ2-7; TRBD2 matches at 8 bases. V lost 2 bases and J lost 2; bases outside the gene matches: 5. Germline CDR1 SGHDN, CDR2 FVKESK. The length of the CDR3 is 15 residues. The CDR3 is CASSQLPGGTYEQYF. CDR3 DNA: TGTGCCAGCAGCCAACTCCCGGGAGGGACCTACGAGCAGTACTTC.

The chain links TRBV7-2 to TRBJ1-2; no definite D call. The V gene's germline CDR1 is SGHTA and CDR2 FQGNSA. The CDR3 totals 16 residues. V lost 5 bases and J 1 base, leaving 17 bases between the germline ends. The CDR3 region has the DNA TGTGCCAGCAGCCGGGAGTGGCAGGCCCTTAACTATGGCTACACCTTC. It specifies CASSREWQALNYGYTF.

The CDR3 protein is CASASGAGYHNEQFF. DNA for the CDR3: TGTGCCAGCGCTTCGGGAGCGGGATACCACAATGAGCAGTTCTTC. This chain joins TRBV28 and TRBJ2-1, with TRBD2 matching 7 bases. With 8 bases clipped from V and 5 bases from J, the junction kept 12 bases outside the gene matches. CDR3 length equals 15 residues. Germline lookup yields CDR1 MDHEN and CDR2 SYDVKM.

The V and J genes are TRBV9 and TRBJ2-7; the match to TRBD1 covers 7 bases. Germline V gene lookup returns CDR1 SGDLS and CDR2 YYNGEE. The V and J ends lost 5 bases and 6 bases, in that order; junction bases with no gene match: 5. CDR3 length equals 12 residues. The CDR3 spells CASRGDSSEQYF. The CDR3 DNA sequence: TGTGCCAGCAGGGGGGACAGTAGCGAGCAGTACTTC.

This clonotype has more than one count but fewer than ten. The genes are TRBV2 and TRBJ2-3; D is possibly TRBD2 (6 bases). This CDR3 has 16 amino acids. Germline CDR1 and CDR2: SNHLY and FYNNEI. Trimming took 5 bases from V and 5 from J, leaving 20 bases between them. As DNA, the CDR3 is TGTGCCAGCAGTTTGTCGGAGTCCCGGGGGTTAGATACGCAGTATTTT. Translated, it gives CASSLSESRGLDTQYF.

This clonotype has just a few counts. The chain joins TRBV18 to TRBJ2-7, with unresolved D. The CDR3 has 13 amino acids. Trimming pared 3 bases from V and 2 bases from J, leaving 8 bases between. In germline, CDR1 is KGHSH, CDR2 LQKENI. Here the CDR3 DNA reads TGTGCCAGCTCACCGCGGCAGACCTACGAGCAGTACTTC. Protein product: CASSPRQTYEQYF.

This sequence joins TRBV12-3 or TRBV12-4 and TRBJ1-5; D remains unclear. V was pared by 1 base and J by 0 bases, with 10 bases between. The CDR3 is 16 residues long. Here the CDR3 reads CASSLGPQFSNQPQHF. The DNA of the CDR3 is TGTGCCAGCAGTTTAGGGCCTCAATTTAGCAATCAGCCCCAGCATTTT.

The chain employs TRBV9 and TRBJ2-1; D might be TRBD2 (5 bases). Germline V lookup: CDR1 SGDLS, CDR2 YYNGEE. The V end lost 0 bases, the J end lost 4 bases, and 8 bases lay between the germline ends. The CDR3 consists of 14 residues. This CDR3 is CASSVGENYNEQFF. CDR3 nucleotide sequence: TGTGCCAGCAGCGTAGGGGAGAATTACAATGAGCAGTTCTTC.

V and J are TRBV15 and TRBJ2-4; D gene uncertain. Trimming stripped 5 bases from V and 4 bases from J, with 27 bases between. This CDR3 is built from 19 residues. Germline CDR1 is LNHNV and CDR2 is YYDKDF (reference sequence). The CDR3 spells CATSPRSFWVPDQKNIQYF. The CDR3 bases are TGTGCCACCAGCCCACGATCCTTTTGGGTTCCCGACCAAAAAAACATTCAGTACTTC.